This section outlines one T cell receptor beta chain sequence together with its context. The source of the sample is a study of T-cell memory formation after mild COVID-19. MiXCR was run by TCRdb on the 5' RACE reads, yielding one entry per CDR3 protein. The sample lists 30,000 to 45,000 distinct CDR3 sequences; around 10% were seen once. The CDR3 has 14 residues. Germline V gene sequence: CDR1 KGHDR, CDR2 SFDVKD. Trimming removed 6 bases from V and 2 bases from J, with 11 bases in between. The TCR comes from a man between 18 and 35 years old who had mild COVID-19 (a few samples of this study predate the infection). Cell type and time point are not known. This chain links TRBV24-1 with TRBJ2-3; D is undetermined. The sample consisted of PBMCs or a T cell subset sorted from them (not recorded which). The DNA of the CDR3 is TGTGCCACCAGTCCAGCCGATTACACAGATACGCAGTATTTT. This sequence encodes CATSPADYTDTQYF.